The following is a T cell receptor (beta chain) sequence with its context. This sample was included in a study of blood T cell repertoires in COVID-19. Germline V gene sequence: CDR1 MNHEY, CDR2 SVGAGI. CDR3 length: 13 residues. The junction had 3 bases not matched to a gene; V was cut back by 5 bases and J by 3 bases. As originally analysed: Estimation of nucleated cell counts relied on the amplification of reference gene primers. Some clones are missing from TCRdb's copy, which holds only in-frame ones; the method was immunoSEQ multiplex PCR. For V, J and clone size, that table is used; D and trimming come from the DNA. The sample records a few hundred thousand clones, 70% to 90% being singletons.

This receptor was obtained from a woman aged 50 to 60 with acute or convalescent COVID-19. The sample taken for sequencing was peripheral blood. The V gene is TRBV6-5, the J gene TRBJ1-2; the match to TRBD1 covers 7 bases. CDR3 nucleotide sequence: TGTGCCAGCAGTACCGGGACAGACTATGGCTACACCTTC. This encodes CASSTGTDYGYTF.